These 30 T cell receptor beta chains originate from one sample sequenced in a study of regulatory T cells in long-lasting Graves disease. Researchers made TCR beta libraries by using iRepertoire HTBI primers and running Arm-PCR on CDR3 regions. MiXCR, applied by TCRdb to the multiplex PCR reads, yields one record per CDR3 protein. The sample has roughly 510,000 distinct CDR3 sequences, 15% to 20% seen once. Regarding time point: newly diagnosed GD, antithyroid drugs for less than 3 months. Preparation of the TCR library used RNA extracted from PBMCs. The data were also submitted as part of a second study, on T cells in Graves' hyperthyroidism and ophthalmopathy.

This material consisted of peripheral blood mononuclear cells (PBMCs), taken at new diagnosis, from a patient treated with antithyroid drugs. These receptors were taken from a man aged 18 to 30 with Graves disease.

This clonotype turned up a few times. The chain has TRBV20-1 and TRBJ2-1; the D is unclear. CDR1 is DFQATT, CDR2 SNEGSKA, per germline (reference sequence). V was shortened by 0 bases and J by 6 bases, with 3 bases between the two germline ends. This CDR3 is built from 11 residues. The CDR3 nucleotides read TGCAGTGCTAGAGACGGCAATGAGCAGTTCTTC. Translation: CSARDGNEQFF.

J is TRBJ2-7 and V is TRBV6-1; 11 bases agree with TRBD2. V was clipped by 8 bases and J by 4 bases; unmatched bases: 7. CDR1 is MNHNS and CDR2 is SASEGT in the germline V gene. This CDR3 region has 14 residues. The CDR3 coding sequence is TGTGCCAGCTCGGTAGCGGGAGGGTTATACGAGCAGTACTTC. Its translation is CASSVAGGLYEQYF.

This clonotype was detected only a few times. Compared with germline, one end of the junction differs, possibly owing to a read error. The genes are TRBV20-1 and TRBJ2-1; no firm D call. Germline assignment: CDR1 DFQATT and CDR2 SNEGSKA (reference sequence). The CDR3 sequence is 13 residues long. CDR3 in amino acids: CGAISRSYNEQFF. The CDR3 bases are TGCGGTGCTATTAGCAGGTCCTACAATGAGCAGTTCTTC.

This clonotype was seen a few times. CDR3 residues: CASRATEAFF. The CDR3 nucleotides are TGTGCCAGTCGGGCCACTGAAGCTTTCTTT. The chain links TRBV19 to TRBJ1-1, with D unclear. The CDR3 spans 10 residues. Trimming shortened V by 8 bases and J by 4 bases, and 5 bases separated the two germline ends. Looked up from germline, CDR1 is LNHDA and CDR2 is SQIVND (reference sequence).

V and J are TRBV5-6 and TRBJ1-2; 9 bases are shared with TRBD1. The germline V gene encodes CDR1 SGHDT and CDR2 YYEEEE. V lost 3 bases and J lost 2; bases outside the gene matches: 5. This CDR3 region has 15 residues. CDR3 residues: CASSWDRVGNYGYTF. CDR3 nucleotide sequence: TGTGCCAGCAGCTGGGACAGGGTCGGAAACTATGGCTACACCTTC.

For the CDR3, the DNA is TGTGCCAGCAGCCAGGCCGGAGAGGGAGCCCGCTCCACTGAAGCTTTCTTT. As protein: CASSQAGEGARSTEAFF. The chain has TRBV4-2 and TRBJ1-1; no clear D. Trimming took off 3 bases at V and 4 bases at J, with 21 bases between the two ends. Germline V gene lookup returns CDR1 LGHNA and CDR2 YNFKEQ. The CDR3 spans 17 residues.

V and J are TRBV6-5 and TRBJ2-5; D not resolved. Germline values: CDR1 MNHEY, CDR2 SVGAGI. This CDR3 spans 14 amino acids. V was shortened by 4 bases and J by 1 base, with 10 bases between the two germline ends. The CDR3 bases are TGTGCCAGCAGTTTTACGGCGATCCAAGAGACCCAGTACTTC. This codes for CASSFTAIQETQYF.

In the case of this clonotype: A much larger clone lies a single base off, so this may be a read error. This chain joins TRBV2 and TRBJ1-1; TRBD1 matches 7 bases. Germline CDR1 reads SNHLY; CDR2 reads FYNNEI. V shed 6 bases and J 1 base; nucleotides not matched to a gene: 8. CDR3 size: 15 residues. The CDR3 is CASSSRGTKNTEAFF. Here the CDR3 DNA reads TGTGCCAGCAGCAGCAGGGGGACGAAGAACACTGAAGCTTTCTTT.

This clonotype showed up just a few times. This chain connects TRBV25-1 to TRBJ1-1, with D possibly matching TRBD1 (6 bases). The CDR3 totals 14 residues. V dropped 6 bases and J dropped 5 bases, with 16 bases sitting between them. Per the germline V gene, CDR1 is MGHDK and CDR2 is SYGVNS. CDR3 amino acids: CASSPGGRGTEAFF. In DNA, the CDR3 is TGTGCCAGCAGCCCTGGGGGGCGCGGAACTGAAGCTTTCTTT. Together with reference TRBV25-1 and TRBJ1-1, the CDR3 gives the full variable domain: EADIYQTPRYLVIGTGKKITLECSQTMGHDKMYWYQQDPGMELHLIHYSYGVNSTEKGDLSSESTVSRIRTEHFPLTLESARPSHTSQYLCASSPGGRGTEAFFGQGTRLTVV.

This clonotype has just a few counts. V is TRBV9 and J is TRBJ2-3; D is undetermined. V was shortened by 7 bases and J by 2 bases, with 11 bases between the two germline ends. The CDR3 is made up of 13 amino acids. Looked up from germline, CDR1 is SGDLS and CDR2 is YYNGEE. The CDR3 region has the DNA TGTGCCAGCGGTGGGGTTCTCACAGATACGCAGTATTTT. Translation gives CASGGVLTDTQYF. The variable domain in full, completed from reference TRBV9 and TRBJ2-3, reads DSGVTQTPKHLITATGQRVTLRCSPRSGDLSVYWYQQSLDQGLQFLIQYYNGEERAKGNILERFSAQQFPDLHSELNLSSLELGDSALYFCASGGVLTDTQYFGPGTRLTVL.

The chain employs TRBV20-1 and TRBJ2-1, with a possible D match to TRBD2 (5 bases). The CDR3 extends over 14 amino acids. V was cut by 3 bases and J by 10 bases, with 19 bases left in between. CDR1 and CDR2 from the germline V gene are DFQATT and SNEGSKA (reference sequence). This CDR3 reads CSASFSYSAGEQFF. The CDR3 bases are TGCAGTGCTAGTTTCAGCTATAGCGCCGGCGAGCAGTTCTTC.

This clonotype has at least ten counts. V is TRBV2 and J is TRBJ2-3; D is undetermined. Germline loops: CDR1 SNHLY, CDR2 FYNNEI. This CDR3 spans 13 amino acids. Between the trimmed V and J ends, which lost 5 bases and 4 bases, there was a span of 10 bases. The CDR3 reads CASSLDVADTQYF. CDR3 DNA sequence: TGTGCCAGCAGTTTAGACGTAGCAGATACGCAGTATTTT.

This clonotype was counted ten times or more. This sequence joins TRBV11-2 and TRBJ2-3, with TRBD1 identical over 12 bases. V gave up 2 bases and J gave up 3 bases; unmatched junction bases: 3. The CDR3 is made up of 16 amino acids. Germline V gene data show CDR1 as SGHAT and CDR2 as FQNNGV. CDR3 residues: CASSLMGQGATDTQYF. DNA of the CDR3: TGTGCCAGCAGCTTAATGGGACAGGGGGCGACAGATACGCAGTATTTT.

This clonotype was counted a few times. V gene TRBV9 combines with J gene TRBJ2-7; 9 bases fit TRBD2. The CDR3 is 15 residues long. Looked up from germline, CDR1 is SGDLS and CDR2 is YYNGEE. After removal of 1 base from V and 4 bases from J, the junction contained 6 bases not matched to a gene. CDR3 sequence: CASSVLGLAGYEQYF. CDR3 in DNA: TGTGCCAGCAGCGTACTTGGGCTAGCGGGATACGAGCAGTACTTC.

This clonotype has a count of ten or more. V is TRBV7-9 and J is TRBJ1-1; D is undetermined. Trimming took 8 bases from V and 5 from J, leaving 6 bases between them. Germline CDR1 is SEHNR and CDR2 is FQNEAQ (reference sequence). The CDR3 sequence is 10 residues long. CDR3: CASSETEAFF. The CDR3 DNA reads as TGTGCCAGCTCAGAGACTGAAGCTTTCTTT.

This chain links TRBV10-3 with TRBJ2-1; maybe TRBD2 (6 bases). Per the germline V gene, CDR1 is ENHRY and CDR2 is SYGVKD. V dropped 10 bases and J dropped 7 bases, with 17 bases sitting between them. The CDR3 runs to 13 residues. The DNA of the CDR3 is TGTGCCACCCAAGTGGGGGGTGGGAATGAGCAGTTCTTC. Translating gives CATQVGGGNEQFF.

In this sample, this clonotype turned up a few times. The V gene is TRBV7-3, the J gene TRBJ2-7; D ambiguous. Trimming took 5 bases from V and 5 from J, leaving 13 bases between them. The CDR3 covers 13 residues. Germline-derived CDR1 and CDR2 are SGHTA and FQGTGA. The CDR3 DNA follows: TGTGCCAGCAGCCCTGACCTCGAAAACGAGCAGTACTTC. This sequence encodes CASSPDLENEQYF.

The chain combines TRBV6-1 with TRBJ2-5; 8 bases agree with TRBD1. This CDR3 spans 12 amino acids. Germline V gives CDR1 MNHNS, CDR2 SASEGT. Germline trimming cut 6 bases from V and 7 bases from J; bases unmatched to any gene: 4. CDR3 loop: CASSHRGVTQYF. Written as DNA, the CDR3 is TGTGCCAGCAGCCACAGGGGGGTGACCCAGTACTTC.

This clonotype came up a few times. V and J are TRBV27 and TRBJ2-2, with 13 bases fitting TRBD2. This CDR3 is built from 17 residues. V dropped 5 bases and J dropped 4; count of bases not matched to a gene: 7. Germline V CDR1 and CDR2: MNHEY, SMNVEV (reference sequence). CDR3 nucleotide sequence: TGTGCCAGCAGTCCCAGACTAGCGGGAGGAGGCACCGGGGAGCTGTTTTTT. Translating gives CASSPRLAGGGTGELFF.

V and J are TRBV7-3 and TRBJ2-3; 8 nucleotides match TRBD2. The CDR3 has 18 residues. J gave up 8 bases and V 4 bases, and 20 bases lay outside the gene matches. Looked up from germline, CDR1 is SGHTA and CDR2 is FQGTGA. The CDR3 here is CASSSFPGLAESGGTQYF. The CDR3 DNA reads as TGTGCCAGCAGCTCCTTCCCTGGACTAGCCGAATCTGGTGGTACGCAGTATTTT.

This chain's CDR3 is CASSSPLVQGTTQYF. CDR3 DNA: TGTGCCAGCAGCTCGCCGCTGGTGCAGGGAACTACGCAGTATTTT. V usage is TRBV13 and J usage is TRBJ2-3; possible D gene TRBD1, 5 bases. The CDR3 length is 15 residues. V was cut by 4 bases and J by 8 bases, with 19 bases left in between. Germline values: CDR1 PRHDT, CDR2 FYEKMQ (reference sequence).

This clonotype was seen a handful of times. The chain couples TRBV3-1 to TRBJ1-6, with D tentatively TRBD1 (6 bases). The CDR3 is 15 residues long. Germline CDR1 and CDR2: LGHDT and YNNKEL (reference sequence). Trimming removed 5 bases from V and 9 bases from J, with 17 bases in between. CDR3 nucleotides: TGTGCCAGCAGCAGGGACACGGAATCTGGTTCACCCCTCCACTTT. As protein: CASSRDTESGSPLHF.

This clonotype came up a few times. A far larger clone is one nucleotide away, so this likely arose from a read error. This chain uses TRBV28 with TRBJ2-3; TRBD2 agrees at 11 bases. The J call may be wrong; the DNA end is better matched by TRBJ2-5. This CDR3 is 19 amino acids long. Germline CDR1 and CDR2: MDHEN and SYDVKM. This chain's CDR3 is CASSLFTSGSEGGFEAQYF. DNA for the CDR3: TGTGCCAGCAGTTTATTCACTAGCGGGAGCGAGGGCGGGTTCGAGGCCCAGTACTTC.

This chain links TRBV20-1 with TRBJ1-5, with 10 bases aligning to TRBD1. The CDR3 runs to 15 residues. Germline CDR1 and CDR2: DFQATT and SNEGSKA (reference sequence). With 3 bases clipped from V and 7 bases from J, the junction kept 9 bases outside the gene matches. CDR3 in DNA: TGCAGTGCTAGCCAGGACAGGGGGGTCGGGCAGCCCCAGCATTTT. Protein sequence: CSASQDRGVGQPQHF.

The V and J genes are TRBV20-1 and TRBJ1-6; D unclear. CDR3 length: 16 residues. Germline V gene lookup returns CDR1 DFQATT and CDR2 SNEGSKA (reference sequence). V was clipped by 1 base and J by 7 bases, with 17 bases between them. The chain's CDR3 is CSARAEAGLLNSPLHF. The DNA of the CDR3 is TGCAGTGCTAGAGCTGAGGCCGGACTTTTGAATTCACCCCTCCACTTT.

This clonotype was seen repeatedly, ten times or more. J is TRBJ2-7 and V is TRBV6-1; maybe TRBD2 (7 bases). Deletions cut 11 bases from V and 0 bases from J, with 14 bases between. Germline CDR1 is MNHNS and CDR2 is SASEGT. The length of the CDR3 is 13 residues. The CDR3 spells CAGSAGHSYEQYF. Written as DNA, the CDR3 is TGTGCCGGTTCAGCGGGACACTCCTACGAGCAGTACTTC.

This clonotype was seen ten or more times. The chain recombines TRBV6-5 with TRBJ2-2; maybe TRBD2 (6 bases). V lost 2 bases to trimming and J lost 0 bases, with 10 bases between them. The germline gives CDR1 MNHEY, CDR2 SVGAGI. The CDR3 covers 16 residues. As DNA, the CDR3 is TGTGCCAGCAGTTACCCCGGAGGGCCGAACACCGGGGAGCTGTTTTTT. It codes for CASSYPGGPNTGELFF.

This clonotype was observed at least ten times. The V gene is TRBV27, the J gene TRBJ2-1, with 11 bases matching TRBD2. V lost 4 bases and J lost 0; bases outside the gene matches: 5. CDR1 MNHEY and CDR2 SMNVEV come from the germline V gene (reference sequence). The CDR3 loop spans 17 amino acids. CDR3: CASSSVAGGPSYNEQFF. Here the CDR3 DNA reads TGTGCCAGCAGTTCGGTAGCGGGAGGGCCCTCCTACAATGAGCAGTTCTTC.

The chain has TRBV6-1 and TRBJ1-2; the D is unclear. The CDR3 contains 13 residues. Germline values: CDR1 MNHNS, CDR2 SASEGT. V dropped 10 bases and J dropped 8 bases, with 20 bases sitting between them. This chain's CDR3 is CATNPSSLRGYTF. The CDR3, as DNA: TGTGCCACCAACCCCTCGAGCCTTAGGGGCTACACCTTC.

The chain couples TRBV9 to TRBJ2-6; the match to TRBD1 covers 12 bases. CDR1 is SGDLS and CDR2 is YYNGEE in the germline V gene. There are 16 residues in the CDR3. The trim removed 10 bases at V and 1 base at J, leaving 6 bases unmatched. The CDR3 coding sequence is TGTGCCGGGAGGGGACAGGGGGCGTCTGGGGCCAACGTCCTGACTTTC. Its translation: CAGRGQGASGANVLTF.